Each of the 23 T cell receptor beta chains below was sequenced from the same sample in a study of blood T cell repertoires in COVID-19. The repertoire was sequenced with immunoSEQ multiplex PCR; TCRdb's copy has only in-frame clones and lacks some. The sample contains 170,000 or so clones, 80% of which appear only once. Sequenced: peripheral blood. These receptors all come from a man between 65 and 79 years old with active or convalescent COVID-19.

This chain uses TRBV9 with TRBJ1-4, with 9 bases that match TRBD1. The ends lost 0 bases at V and 7 bases at J; junction bases unmatched: 1. CDR3 length: 14 amino acids. Germline assignment: CDR1 SGDLS and CDR2 YYNGEE. The CDR3 reads CASSVGTGAEKLFF. DNA for the CDR3: TGTGCCAGCAGCGTAGGGACAGGGGCTGAAAAACTGTTTTTT.

The chain uses TRBV10-2 and TRBJ2-7, with 8 positions matching TRBD1. V dropped 1 base and J dropped 5; count of bases not matched to a gene: 7. Germline-derived CDR1 and CDR2 are WSHSY and SAAADI. The CDR3 spans 15 residues. CDR3 nucleotide sequence: TGCGCCAGCAGTGAGTTCCAGGACAGGGATGACGAGCAGTACTTC. Encoded protein: CASSEFQDRDDEQYF.

The chain joins TRBV20-1 to TRBJ1-2; a possible D gene is TRBD1 (6 bases). With 6 bases removed from V and 2 bases from J, the gap between germline ends came to 10 bases. The CDR3 sequence is 12 residues long. Germline CDR1 reads DFQATT; CDR2 reads SNEGSKA (reference sequence). The CDR3 here is CSASGQNYGYTF. The DNA of the CDR3 is TGCAGTGCAAGTGGACAGAACTATGGCTACACCTTC.

A few counts support this clone. The J gene is TRBJ1-2, the V gene TRBV6-5, with TRBD1 as a possible D gene (5 bases). V dropped 2 bases and J dropped 5 bases, with 12 bases sitting between them. Germline V CDR1 and CDR2: MNHEY, SVGAGI. The CDR3 is 14 residues long. The CDR3 bases are TGTGCCAGCAGTTACAGACAGTCTCTTTATGGCTACACCTTC. Amino acids: CASSYRQSLYGYTF.

The V and J genes are TRBV29-1 and TRBJ1-5; 7 bases line up with TRBD1. Germline assignment: CDR1 SQVTM and CDR2 ANQGSEA. V shed 4 bases and J 0 bases; nucleotides not matched to a gene: 3. The CDR3 extends over 14 amino acids. The CDR3 coding sequence is TGCAGCGTTGTCGGGACAGATAGCAATCAGCCCCAGCATTTT. Translating it yields CSVVGTDSNQPQHF.

This sequence joins TRBV6-2 or TRBV6-3 and TRBJ2-7; D is uncertain. V lost 6 bases to trimming and J lost 0 bases, with 12 bases between them. Germline CDR1 MNHEY, CDR2 SVGEGT. The length of the CDR3 is 14 residues. CDR3: CASSLPPFSYEQYF. DNA for the CDR3: TGTGCCAGCAGCCTCCCCCCGTTCTCCTACGAGCAGTACTTC.

V usage is TRBV7-9 and J usage is TRBJ1-6; D uncertain. The CDR3 covers 15 residues. V dropped 5 bases and J dropped 0 bases, with 8 bases sitting between them. Per germline, CDR1 SEHNR and CDR2 FQNEAQ (reference sequence). The CDR3 bases are TGTGCCAGCAGCCGAGGTAGCTCCTATAATTCACCCCTCCACTTT. Translation gives CASSRGSSYNSPLHF.

The chain combines TRBV2 with TRBJ2-3; maybe TRBD2 (7 bases). The CDR3 totals 14 residues. V was trimmed by 8 bases and J by 5 bases, leaving 17 bases between them. The germline CDR1 and CDR2 sequences are SNHLY and FYNNEI. The CDR3 DNA reads as TGTGCCAGCGGCGCTTCGGGGGGCCAAGATACGCAGTATTTT. Protein sequence: CASGASGGQDTQYF. Full variable domain (outside the CDR3, taken from reference TRBV2 and TRBJ2-3): EPEVTQTPSHQVTQMGQEVILRCVPISNHLYFYWYRQILGQKVEFLVSFYNNEISEKSEIFDDQFSVERPDGSNFTLKIRSTKLEDSAMYFCASGASGGQDTQYFGPGTRLTVL.

The V gene is TRBV19, the J gene TRBJ1-2, with 7 positions matching TRBD1. Per germline, CDR1 LNHDA and CDR2 SQIVND (reference sequence). V shed 5 bases, J shed 8 bases, and the junction held 8 bases outside the gene matches. The CDR3 extends over 13 amino acids. CDR3 region: CASSPTGARGYTF. CDR3 DNA: TGTGCCAGTAGTCCAACAGGGGCGCGGGGCTACACCTTC. The entire variable domain, with the rest obtained from reference TRBV19 and TRBJ1-2, is as follows: DGGITQSPKYLFRKEGQNVTLSCEQNLNHDAMYWYRQDPGQGLRLIYYSQIVNDFQKGDIAEGYSVSREKKESFPLTVTSAQKNPTAFYLCASSPTGARGYTFGSGTRLTVV.

This rearrangement joins TRBV6-5 to TRBJ2-3; D is unclear. Germline values: CDR1 MNHEY, CDR2 SVGAGI. The CDR3 contains 14 residues. Trimming cost V 1 base and J 5 bases, with 10 bases left between them. CDR3 in DNA: TGTGCCAGCAGTTACTACCCTCTACGAGATACGCAGTATTTT. Its translation: CASSYYPLRDTQYF.

V gene TRBV5-5 combines with J gene TRBJ2-7; 8 bases are a match to TRBD2. Germline V lookup: CDR1 SGHKS, CDR2 YYEKEE (reference sequence). This CDR3 is built from 15 residues. Trimming removed 4 bases from V and 0 bases from J; junction bases left unmatched: 6. This CDR3 reads CASSHRREASYEQYF. The CDR3 region has the DNA TGTGCCAGCAGCCACCGGCGGGAGGCCTCCTACGAGCAGTACTTC.

V gene TRBV7-9 combines with J gene TRBJ1-3; 7 positions match TRBD1. After removal of 2 bases from V and 3 bases from J, the junction contained 7 bases not matched to a gene. This CDR3 has 16 residues. CDR1 is SEHNR, CDR2 FQNEAQ, per germline (reference sequence). The CDR3 protein is CASSLLGQRVGNTIYF. The DNA for the CDR3 is TGTGCCAGCAGCTTACTGGGACAGCGTGTTGGAAACACCATATATTTT.

V gene TRBV14 combines with J gene TRBJ2-7, with TRBD2 matching 7 bases. Trimming cost V 3 bases and J 6 bases; bases outside gene matches: 11. CDR3 length equals 15 residues. Germline CDR1 SGHDN, CDR2 FVKESK. The CDR3 loop is CASSQRDYPGGEQYF. The CDR3 nucleotides are TGTGCCAGCAGCCAGAGGGATTACCCGGGGGGCGAGCAGTACTTC.

The chain combines TRBV5-4 with TRBJ2-3, with D perhaps TRBD2 (6 bases). Germline V gene data show CDR1 as SGHNT and CDR2 as YYREEE (reference sequence). The CDR3 runs to 15 residues. V was trimmed by 0 bases and J by 4 bases, leaving 12 bases between them. The CDR3 reads CASSLDAREADTQYF. CDR3 DNA sequence: TGTGCCAGCAGCTTGGATGCCAGGGAGGCAGATACGCAGTATTTT.

This rearrangement joins TRBV11-2 to TRBJ2-2; 7 bases are a match to TRBD1. The germline V gene has CDR1 SGHAT and CDR2 FQNNGV. The J segment lost 3 bases and the V segment lost 6 bases, leaving 10 bases of the junction unmatched. This CDR3 has 16 amino acids. CDR3 bases: TGTGCCAGCAGATTACGACAGGGTTGGGACACCGGGGAGCTGTTTTTT. Amino acids: CASRLRQGWDTGELFF. Looking up the rest from reference TRBV11-2 and TRBJ2-2 gives the full variable domain: EAGVAQSPRYKIIEKRQSVAFWCNPISGHATLYWYQQILGQGPKLLIQFQNNGVVDDSQLPKDRFSAERLKGVDSTLKIQPAKLEDSAVYLCASRLRQGWDTGELFFGEGSRLTVL.

The gene calls are TRBV6-5 and TRBJ1-1, with D perhaps TRBD1 (6 bases). This CDR3 has 13 residues. Trimming removed 7 bases at V and 3 bases at J, with 12 bases between. Germline assignment: CDR1 MNHEY and CDR2 SVGAGI. This chain's CDR3 is CASIGRGYTEAFF. The CDR3 region has the DNA TGTGCCAGCATAGGCAGGGGATACACTGAAGCTTTCTTT.

Comments on this clone: A junction boundary mismatches the germline segment, possibly from a read error. V gene TRBV5-7 combines with J gene TRBJ1-6, with 7 bases aligning to TRBD1. TRBV5-7 is reported as an ORF; its role is uncertain. This CDR3 spans 13 amino acids. The CDR3 DNA reads TGTGCCAGCAGCTTGGGACAGGGTGGGTATGTCTACTTT. The encoded protein is CASSLGQGGYVYF.

In this sample, this clone turned up once. The chain has TRBV4-2 and TRBJ1-1, with D possibly TRBD1 on 6 matching bases. This CDR3 is 16 amino acids long. Germline V gene sequence: CDR1 LGHNA, CDR2 YNFKEQ. Trimming took 0 bases from V and 2 from J, leaving 13 bases between them. The CDR3 DNA reads as TGTGCCAGCAGCCAAGACGCATCAGGGGCTAACACTGAAGCTTTCTTT. Its protein is CASSQDASGANTEAFF.

The CDR3 coding sequence is TGTGCCAGCTCACCCGAGAGTTCCTATGGCTACACCTTC. Its protein product is CASSPESSYGYTF. This chain links TRBV18 with TRBJ1-2; no firm D call. Germline V gene data show CDR1 as KGHSH and CDR2 as LQKENI. V was clipped by 3 bases and J by 4 bases, with 9 bases between them. The CDR3 length is 13 residues.

The chain links TRBV2 to TRBJ2-2; D perhaps matches TRBD1 (6 bases). V lost 7 bases and J lost 10, with 19 bases in between. Germline V gene data show CDR1 as SNHLY and CDR2 as FYNNEI. CDR3 length: 14 amino acids. In nucleotides, the CDR3 is TGTGCCAGCACTTCACTATATCAGGGGCAGGAGCTGTTTTTT. This gives the protein CASTSLYQGQELFF.

DNA for the CDR3: TGTGCCAGCTCACCTGGGACACCTATTTCTGGGGCCAACGTCCTGACTTTC. Residues: CASSPGTPISGANVLTF. The chain has TRBV18 and TRBJ2-6, with TRBD1 as a possible D gene (6 bases). The CDR3 spans 17 residues. The ends were cut back, 3 bases at V and 1 base at J, with 13 bases in the middle. CDR1 and CDR2 (germline): KGHSH, LQKENI.

This clone was found a few times. The chain uses TRBV5-8 and TRBJ2-1; 8 positions agree with TRBD2. The CDR3 contains 14 residues. The trim removed 8 bases at V and 0 bases at J, leaving 4 bases unmatched. Germline CDR1 reads SGHTS; CDR2 reads YDEGEE. The CDR3 region is CARKRGSSYNEQFF. The CDR3 bases are TGTGCCAGAAAGCGGGGGAGCTCCTACAATGAGCAGTTCTTC.

The chain is built from TRBV5-1 and TRBJ2-4; 7 nucleotides agree with TRBD1. The CDR3 is 14 amino acids. V shed 3 bases, J shed 8 bases, and the junction held 8 bases outside the gene matches. The germline gives CDR1 SGHRS, CDR2 YFSETQ. CDR3 nucleotides: TGCGCCAGCAGCTCGGCCGGGACAGTGGACATTCAGTACTTC. Translated, it gives CASSSAGTVDIQYF.